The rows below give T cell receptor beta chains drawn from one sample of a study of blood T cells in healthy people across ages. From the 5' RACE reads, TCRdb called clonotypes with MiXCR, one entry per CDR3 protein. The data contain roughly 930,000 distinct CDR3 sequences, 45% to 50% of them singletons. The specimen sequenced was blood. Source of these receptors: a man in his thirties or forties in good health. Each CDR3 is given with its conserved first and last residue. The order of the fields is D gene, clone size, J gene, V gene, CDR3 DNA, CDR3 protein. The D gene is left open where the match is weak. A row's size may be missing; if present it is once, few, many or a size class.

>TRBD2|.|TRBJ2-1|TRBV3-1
TGTGCCAGCACGCCTAGCGAGCGGGGGGGAAATGAGCAGTTCTTC
CASTPSERGGNEQFF
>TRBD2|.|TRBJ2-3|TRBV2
TGTGCCAGCCCGCGGGAGAGCACAGATACGCAGTATTTT
CASPRESTDTQYF
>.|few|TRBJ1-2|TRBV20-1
TGCAGTGCTCTCAGGAAGACCCGTGGCTACACCTTC
CSALRKTRGYTF
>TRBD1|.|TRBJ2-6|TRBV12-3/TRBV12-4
TGTGCCAGCAGTTTGGAACAGGGGTTTGGGGCCAACGTCCTGACTTTC
CASSLEQGFGANVLTF
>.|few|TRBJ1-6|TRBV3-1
TGTGCCAGCAGCCAAGCTGGGGGCGAGAATTCACCCCTCCACTTT
CASSQAGGENSPLHF
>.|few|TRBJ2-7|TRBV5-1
TGCGCCAGCAGCTTGGTAGGGGTCAACCCCTACGAGCAGTACTTC
CASSLVGVNPYEQYF
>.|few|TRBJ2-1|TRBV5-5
TGTGCCAGCAGCTTGAATCCAGGGGACCCCTACAATGAGCAGTTCTTC
CASSLNPGDPYNEQFF
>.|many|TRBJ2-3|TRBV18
TGTGCCAGCAGCCCCCGCACAGATACGCAGTATTTT
CASSPRTDTQYF
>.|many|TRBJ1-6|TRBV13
TGTGCCAGCAGCATCCGGAATTCACCCCTCCACTTT
CASSIRNSPLHF
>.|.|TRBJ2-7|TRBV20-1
TGCAGTGCTAGAGATCCCGGGGCGGGGTCCTACGAGCAGTACTTC
CSARDPGAGSYEQYF
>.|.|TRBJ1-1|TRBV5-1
TGCGCCAGCAGCTTAACGGGACCGAGGACTGAAGCTTTCTTT
CASSLTGPRTEAFF
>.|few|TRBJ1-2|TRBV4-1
TGCGCCAGCAGCCCATCATCGGCGGTCAAGACTGGCTACACCTTC
CASSPSSAVKTGYTF
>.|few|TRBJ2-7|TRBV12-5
TGTGCTAGTGGTTTGGGACCGGGCGAGCAGTACTTC
CASGLGPGEQYF
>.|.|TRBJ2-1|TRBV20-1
TGCAGTGCTAGAGGGACACCAGACAATGAGCAGTTCTTC
CSARGTPDNEQFF
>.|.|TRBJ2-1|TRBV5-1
TGCGCCAGCAGCCCCGGGGACGGCTCAGCCTACAATGAGCAGTTCTTC
CASSPGDGSAYNEQFF
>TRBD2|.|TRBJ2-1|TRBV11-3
TGTGCCAGCAGCTTAGGGACTAGCGAGGATGAGCAGTTCTTC
CASSLGTSEDEQFF
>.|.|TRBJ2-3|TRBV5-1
TGCGCCACCCGATCTGGGGGGGGCAACACAGATACGCAGTATTTT
CATRSGGGNTDTQYF
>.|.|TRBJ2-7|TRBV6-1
TGTGCCAGCAGTGAATGGGCCAACTACGAGCAGTACTTC
CASSEWANYEQYF
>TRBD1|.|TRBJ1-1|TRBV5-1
TGCGCCAGCAGCTTGGCCGTGGGACAGAGGAACACTGAAGCTTTCTTT
CASSLAVGQRNTEAFF
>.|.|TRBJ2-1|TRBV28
TGTGCCAGCAGTTCCATGGACAGCTACAATGAGCAGTTCTTC
CASSSMDSYNEQFF
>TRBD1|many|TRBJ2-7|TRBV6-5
TGTGCCAGCAGTTCGACAGGGGAGCAGTACTTC
CASSSTGEQYF
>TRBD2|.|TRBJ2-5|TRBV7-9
TGTGCCAGCAGCTCGGAGTATAGCGGGGAGGAGACCCAGTACTTC
CASSSEYSGEETQYF
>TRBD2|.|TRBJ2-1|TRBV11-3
TGTGCCAGCAGCTTCCGACTAGCGGGGTCGTACAATGAGCAGTTCTTC
CASSFRLAGSYNEQFF
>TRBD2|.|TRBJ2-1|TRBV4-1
TGCGCCAGCAGCCAAGATCAGCGGGGGGGTAACAATGAGCAGTTCTTC
CASSQDQRGGNNEQFF
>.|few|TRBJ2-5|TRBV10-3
TGTGCCACCGGGGGAGGTGGGGAGTTAATAATATCCTACAATGAGCAGTACTTC
CATGGGGELIISYNEQYF
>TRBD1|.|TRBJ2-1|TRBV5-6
TGTGCCAGCCGACAGGGTTCTGGCTCCTACGAGCAGTTCTTC
CASRQGSGSYEQFF
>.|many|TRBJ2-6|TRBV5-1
TGCGCCAGCAGCCGACAGGAGTTACTCTCTGGGGCCAACGTCCTGACTTTC
CASSRQELLSGANVLTF
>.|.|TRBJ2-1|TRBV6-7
TGTGCCAGCAGGAACAGGGAGCCACCCTACAATGAGCAGTTCTTC
CASRNREPPYNEQFF